Below, 28 T cell receptor beta chains from the same sample are listed, as sequenced in a study of cytomegalovirus exposure and HLA in healthy donors. Vbeta (60) and Jbeta (13) primers were used in the PCR. Here immunoSEQ multiplex PCR was the method, and the copy in TCRdb shows in-frame clones only, minus some. This sample has under 150,000 clones, with around 77% found just once. What was sequenced was PBMCs. The receptors here all came from a woman aged 25 to 39 in good health and CMV-seropositive.

This clone has more than one count but fewer than ten. The chain joins TRBV27 to TRBJ1-4, with TRBD1 identical over 11 bases. Trimming at V came to 5 bases and at J to 8 bases, leaving 7 bases not matched to a gene. CDR3 length equals 15 residues. Germline CDR1 and CDR2: MNHEY and SMNVEV (reference sequence). The CDR3 region is CASSTRTGGAEKLFF. The CDR3 DNA follows: TGTGCCAGCAGTACAAGGACAGGGGGCGCAGAAAAACTGTTTTTT.

The sample holds one count of this clone. The rearrangement links TRBV11-3 to TRBJ2-5; D not certain. The germline gives CDR1 SGHNT, CDR2 YENEEA. V was trimmed by 1 base and J by 0 bases, leaving 9 bases between them. The CDR3 is 15 residues long. The CDR3 region is CASSLVVAYQETQYF. For the CDR3, the DNA is TGTGCCAGCAGCTTAGTAGTCGCGTACCAAGAGACCCAGTACTTC.

This clone was recorded a few times. The chain is built from TRBV5-5 and TRBJ2-3; tentatively, D is TRBD2 (6 bases). There are 15 residues in the CDR3. V gave up 0 bases and J gave up 3 bases, with 11 bases separating them. Germline V CDR1 and CDR2: SGHKS, YYEKEE (reference sequence). CDR3 sequence reads: CASSLGLELTDTQYF. The DNA of the CDR3 is TGTGCCAGCAGCTTGGGACTAGAATTGACAGATACGCAGTATTTT. Drawing the rest from reference TRBV5-5 and TRBJ2-3, the complete variable domain is DAGVTQSPTHLIKTRGQQVTLRCSPISGHKSVSWYQQVLGQGPQFIFQYYEKEERGRGNFPDRFSARQFPNYSSELNVNALLLGDSALYLCASSLGLELTDTQYFGPGTRLTVL.

J is TRBJ2-1 and V is TRBV7-3; D possibly corresponds to TRBD1 (6 bases). CDR3 length: 15 residues. V dropped 5 bases and J dropped 2 bases, with 13 bases sitting between them. Germline V gene data show CDR1 as SGHTA and CDR2 as FQGTGA. CDR3 sequence (DNA): TGTGCCAGCAGCCCAGGGGTTGGCGCCTACAATGAGCAGTTCTTC. Translating gives CASSPGVGAYNEQFF.

The chain employs TRBV19 and TRBJ1-5; D call uncertain. V was trimmed by 7 bases and J by 5 bases, leaving 15 bases between them. Germline loops: CDR1 LNHDA, CDR2 SQIVND (reference sequence). This CDR3 contains 14 residues. Written as DNA, the CDR3 is TGTGCCAGTACCAGAGTACAGAAAGATCAGCCCCAGCATTTT. This gives the protein CASTRVQKDQPQHF.

V is TRBV15 and J is TRBJ1-2; tentatively, D is TRBD1 (6 bases). V was cut by 0 bases and J by 3 bases, with 14 bases left in between. The V gene's germline CDR1 is LNHNV and CDR2 YYDKDF (reference sequence). The CDR3 is made up of 16 amino acids. DNA for the CDR3: TGTGCCACCAGCAGAGAAAGAGAGACAGGAGACTATGGCTACACCTTC. Protein sequence: CATSRERETGDYGYTF. Based on the CDR3 plus reference TRBV15 and TRBJ1-2, the full variable domain is DAMVIQNPRYQVTQFGKPVTLSCSQTLNHNVMYWYQQKSSQAPKLLFHYYDKDFNNEADTPDNFQSRRPNTSFCFLDIRSPGLGDTAMYLCATSRERETGDYGYTFGSGTRLTVV.

This chain links TRBV7-5 with TRBJ1-1. TRBV7-5 is a listed pseudogene. This CDR3 contains 18 residues. CDR3 DNA: TGTGCCAGAAGCTTAGCGCTAATGGAGGGGTTGAGTTTCACTGAAGCTTTCTTT. Translated: CARSLALMEGLSFTEAFF.

The V call is TRBV6-6, the J call TRBJ1-1; TRBD1 is a possible D gene (5 bases). From germline, CDR1 is MNHNY and CDR2 SVGAGI (reference sequence). CDR3 length: 16 residues. V lost 0 bases, J lost 3 bases, and 14 bases lay in between. CDR3 amino acids: CASSYSPEGQDTEAFF. Written as DNA, the CDR3 is TGTGCCAGCAGTTACTCCCCGGAGGGGCAGGACACTGAAGCTTTCTTT.

CDR3 in DNA: TGTGCCATCAGTGAGAGGGCGGGGGGCGGAAATCAGCCCCAGCATTTT. Translated, it gives CAISERAGGGNQPQHF. J is TRBJ1-5 and V is TRBV10-3; TRBD1 is a possible D gene (6 bases). This CDR3 region has 16 residues. The germline V gene encodes CDR1 ENHRY and CDR2 SYGVKD. V was shortened by 2 bases and J by 4 bases, with 15 bases between the two germline ends.

This clone was detected only once. This chain joins TRBV27 and TRBJ2-7; possibly TRBD2 for D (6 bases). Germline loops: CDR1 MNHEY, CDR2 SMNVEV (reference sequence). V lost 8 bases to trimming and J lost 3 bases, with 20 bases between them. This CDR3 spans 15 amino acids. DNA of the CDR3: TGTGCCAGCGGCACTCCCGGGACTGAAGACTACGAGCAGTACTTC. Translating it yields CASGTPGTEDYEQYF.

This clone occurred a few times. The chain carries TRBV5-4 and TRBJ1-1; D uncertain. The CDR3 is made up of 14 amino acids. With 6 bases removed from V and 0 bases from J, the gap between germline ends came to 12 bases. The germline CDR1 and CDR2 sequences are SGHNT and YYREEE (reference sequence). The CDR3 sequence is CASTVALMNTEAFF. For the CDR3, the DNA is TGTGCCAGCACCGTCGCCCTAATGAACACTGAAGCTTTCTTT.

This clone was found once. The V and J genes are TRBV2 and TRBJ1-1, with TRBD1 as a possible D gene (5 bases). With 3 bases removed from V and 3 bases from J, the gap between germline ends came to 11 bases. CDR1 and CDR2 (germline): SNHLY, FYNNEI. This CDR3 contains 14 residues. CDR3 loop: CASSEAGPYTEAFF. The CDR3 DNA sequence: TGTGCCAGCAGTGAGGCAGGGCCGTACACTGAAGCTTTCTTT. The variable domain in full, completed from reference TRBV2 and TRBJ1-1, reads EPEVTQTPSHQVTQMGQEVILRCVPISNHLYFYWYRQILGQKVEFLVSFYNNEISEKSEIFDDQFSVERPDGSNFTLKIRSTKLEDSAMYFCASSEAGPYTEAFFGQGTRLTVV.

The chain carries TRBV2 and TRBJ2-2, with a possible D match to TRBD2 (5 bases). The CDR3 is 14 residues long. The V gene's germline CDR1 is SNHLY and CDR2 FYNNEI. V shed 8 bases and J shed 6 bases, with 16 bases lying between them. In DNA, the CDR3 is TGTGCCAGCGGTTTACTAGGTGTATCCGGGGAGCTGTTTTTT. Translation gives CASGLLGVSGELFF.

The J gene is TRBJ1-2, the V gene TRBV11-3, with TRBD1 as a possible D gene (5 bases). V was pared by 0 bases and J by 0 bases, with 17 bases between. The V gene's germline CDR1 is SGHNT and CDR2 YENEEA. CDR3 length: 18 amino acids. The DNA of the CDR3 is TGTGCCAGCAGCTTAGATCACGCGGGGACGCATGCTAACTATGGCTACACCTTC. It yields the protein CASSLDHAGTHANYGYTF.

This clone was seen just once. CDR3 in DNA: TGCAGCGTTGATCCAGGGAACGGGGGGTCGAGTGGCTACACCTTC. It is translated as CSVDPGNGGSSGYTF. The chain combines TRBV29-1 with TRBJ1-2, with D perhaps TRBD1 (5 bases). The CDR3 totals 15 residues. The germline CDR1 and CDR2 sequences are SQVTM and ANQGSEA. Deletions cut 3 bases from V and 7 bases from J, with 21 bases between.

The rearrangement joins TRBV6-1 to TRBJ1-6; no clear D. Between the trimmed V and J ends, which lost 6 bases and 5 bases, there was a span of 11 bases. This CDR3 has 14 residues. Germline loops: CDR1 MNHNS, CDR2 SASEGT. As DNA, the CDR3 is TGTGCCAGCAGACTTAAACCTAATAATTCACCCCTCCACTTT. This codes for CASRLKPNNSPLHF.

The CDR3 here is CASSLGGGIFYEQYF. The DNA for the CDR3 is TGTGCCAGCAGCTTGGGGGGCGGGATATTCTACGAGCAGTACTTC. The rearrangement uses TRBV5-4 and TRBJ2-7; possible D gene TRBD2, 6 bases. The V end lost 0 bases, the J end lost 3 bases, and 13 bases lay between the germline ends. The CDR3 spans 15 residues. The germline gives CDR1 SGHNT, CDR2 YYREEE (reference sequence).

In nucleotides, the CDR3 is TGTGCCAGCAGCCAGGGACTAGCAAGAAATGAGCAGTTCTTC. This gives the protein CASSQGLARNEQFF. The chain joins TRBV7-9 to TRBJ2-1, with 9 positions matching TRBD2. Germline lookup yields CDR1 SEHNR and CDR2 FQNEAQ (reference sequence). V was pared by 5 bases and J by 7 bases, with 6 bases of the junction left unmatched. This CDR3 comprises 14 residues.

V and J are TRBV7-8 and TRBJ1-4; TRBD1 agrees at 12 bases. J was trimmed by 8 bases and V by 1 base; bases with no gene match: 2. The CDR3 sequence is 15 residues long. CDR1 is SGHVS and CDR2 is FQNEAQ in the germline V gene. In DNA form, the CDR3 reads TGTGCCAGCAGCTTAGTAGGGACAGGGGGCGAAAAACTGTTTTTT. This codes for CASSLVGTGGEKLFF.

This chain uses TRBV9 with TRBJ2-7; 9 bases line up with TRBD2. Germline V gives CDR1 SGDLS, CDR2 YYNGEE. There are 15 residues in the CDR3. V shed 3 bases, J shed 3 bases, and the junction held 7 bases outside the gene matches. CDR3 nucleotides: TGTGCCAGCAGCGGATTAGCGGGAGAAGGCTACGAGCAGTACTTC. Residues: CASSGLAGEGYEQYF.

In its sample, this clone was seen once. CDR3 protein: CASSQDFSSTDTQYF. DNA of the CDR3: TGTGCCAGCAGCCAGGACTTTTCTAGCACAGATACGCAGTATTTT. This rearrangement joins TRBV6-1 to TRBJ2-3; D is possibly TRBD2 (5 bases). The CDR3 is 15 amino acids. Germline V gene data show CDR1 as MNHNS and CDR2 as SASEGT. The V end was cut by 6 bases, the J end by 0 bases, with 13 bases between.

V is TRBV9 and J is TRBJ1-2; D is perhaps TRBD1 (6 bases). CDR3 length: 14 residues. The V gene's germline CDR1 is SGDLS and CDR2 YYNGEE. The V gene lost 0 bases and the J gene lost 4 bases, with 10 bases spanning the gap. CDR3 DNA sequence: TGTGCCAGCAGCGTAGCGGAAGGGGGCTATGGCTACACCTTC. Residues: CASSVAEGGYGYTF.

The rearrangement links TRBV2 to TRBJ2-7; 9 bases are shared with TRBD2. Germline CDR1 SNHLY, CDR2 FYNNEI. The CDR3 length is 15 residues. After removal of 4 bases from V and 7 bases from J, the junction contained 11 bases not matched to a gene. The DNA of the CDR3 is TGTGCCAGCAGTGGCGGACTAGCGTTCGGAGGGGAGCAGTACTTC. It yields the protein CASSGGLAFGGEQYF. Using reference TRBV2 and TRBJ2-7 for the parts outside the CDR3, the full variable domain is EPEVTQTPSHQVTQMGQEVILRCVPISNHLYFYWYRQILGQKVEFLVSFYNNEISEKSEIFDDQFSVERPDGSNFTLKIRSTKLEDSAMYFCASSGGLAFGGEQYFGPGTRLTVT.

The genes are TRBV6-8 and TRBJ2-7, with a possible D match to TRBD1 (6 bases). Germline-derived CDR1 and CDR2 are MNHGY and SAAAGT. The CDR3 covers 13 residues. The ends were cut back, 6 bases at V and 7 bases at J, with 16 bases in the middle. CDR3 sequence reads: CASRTQGPGEQYF. CDR3 nucleotide sequence: TGTGCCAGCAGAACACAGGGTCCGGGGGAGCAGTACTTC.

V and J are TRBV21-1 and TRBJ2-7; no check of the table's D call, TRBD2, against the DNA was made. TRBV21-1 is listed as a pseudogene. CDR3 length: 16 amino acids. The CDR3 bases are TGTGCCAGCAGCCGAGGGACTAGCGGGAGCGGCTACGAGCAGTACTTC. Amino acids: CASSRGTSGSGYEQYF.

The chain has TRBV6-6 and TRBJ2-5; 14 nucleotides match TRBD2. The DNA end favors TRBJ2-7, so the J call may be wrong. This CDR3 spans 16 amino acids. The germline CDR1 and CDR2 sequences are MNHNY and SVGAGI (reference sequence). Here the CDR3 reads CASRAGTSGSSYEQYF. CDR3 nucleotides: TGTGCCAGCAGGGCCGGGACTAGCGGGAGCTCCTACGAGCAGTACTTC.

The rearrangement uses TRBV19 and TRBJ1-5; D unresolved. V lost 3 bases to trimming and J lost 2 bases, with 11 bases between them. The CDR3 loop spans 15 amino acids. Germline CDR1 and CDR2: LNHDA and SQIVND (reference sequence). CDR3 DNA sequence: TGTGCCAGTAGTATGAGGGATGCGGGCAATCAGCCCCAGCATTTT. It yields the protein CASSMRDAGNQPQHF.

In its sample, this clone was seen once. V usage is TRBV6-5 and J usage is TRBJ1-1; D unresolved. CDR3 length equals 13 residues. V was shortened by 4 bases and J by 5 bases, with 11 bases between the two germline ends. The germline CDR1 and CDR2 sequences are MNHEY and SVGAGI. The CDR3 region is CASSSEPRTEAFF. As DNA, the CDR3 is TGTGCCAGCAGTTCCGAACCTCGGACTGAAGCTTTCTTT.